This entry is about one TCR beta chain. TCR beta CDR3 sequences were amplified from RNA transcripts. The TCR CDR3 first-round RT-PCR relied on the HTBI primer set. TCRdb recomputed calls from the multiplex PCR reads with MiXCR, one row per CDR3 protein. The sample contains 690,000 or so distinct CDR3 sequences, around 19% of which appear only once. The source of the sample is a study of T cells in Graves' hyperthyroidism and ophthalmopathy. The study based diagnoses on clinical symptoms, serum thyroxine and TRAb, thyroid ultrasound and orbital computed tomography. The germline V gene encodes CDR1 DFQATT and CDR2 SNEGSKA (reference sequence). V was trimmed by 4 bases and J by 2 bases, leaving 11 bases between them. This CDR3 is 13 amino acids long.

What was sequenced was blood. This chain uses TRBV20-1 with TRBJ1-2; D is possibly TRBD1 (6 bases). The sequence was obtained from a woman in her fifties or sixties with Graves' hyperthyroidism that later progressed to Graves' ophthalmopathy. In DNA form, the CDR3 reads TGCAGTGCTACTGATACAGGGAACTATGGCTACACCTTC. This sequence encodes CSATDTGNYGYTF.